This T cell receptor (beta chain) originates from a study of monozygotic twins with inflammatory bowel disease. Study-level findings and limits: Resolution of different T cell subtypes was not achieved.

Every TCR library consumed 3,000 to 4,500 ng of total RNA. TCRdb reworked the 5' RACE reads into one entry per CDR3 protein, no DNA. The sample's table shows about 210,000 distinct CDR3 sequences. Concerning this clonotype: No antigen is known for it.

Total RNA isolation used whole blood (no T cell sorting was performed). The CDR3 sequence is 16 residues long. Germline V gene lookup returns CDR1 SGHTA and CDR2 FQGNSA. Sequenced material: blood. The rearrangement links TRBV7-2 to TRBJ2-1; the D call of TRBD2 rests on TCRdb alone, since no DNA is present to check it. This TCR derives from a human donor with ulcerative colitis or Crohn's disease, or a healthy co-twin of an affected twin (not recorded which). The CDR3 protein is CASSLTGSLSYNEQFF.